Listed below are T cell receptor beta chains from one sample, sequenced in a study of blood T cell repertoires in COVID-19. Clones were sequenced by immunoSEQ multiplex PCR, and TCRdb holds only the in-frame ones, with some missing. The data hold about 59,000 clones, with around 90% observed a single time. The sequencing input was peripheral blood. These receptors all come from a man older than 75 with acute or convalescent COVID-19. Both conserved end residues are part of each CDR3. A D gene is named only where the DNA matches it firmly. Clone size is shown for a subset of rows, as once, few, many or a class of expanded clone.

>TRBV6-1|TRBD1|-|TRBJ2-7
TGTGCCAGCAGTGAACCGGGACAGGGTGCCTACGAGCAGTACTTC
CASSEPGQGAYEQYF
>TRBV10-3|TRBD2|-|TRBJ2-3
TGTGCCATCAGTGCGGAGCGGGGGGAGGGTACGCAGTATTTT
CAISAERGEGTQYF
>TRBV7-9|TRBD2|-|TRBJ2-2
TGTGCCAGCAGCCCCCGGGGGGGCGTGTTCACCGGGGAGCTGTTTTTT
CASSPRGGVFTGELFF
>TRBV15|-|-|TRBJ1-6
TGTGCCACCAGCAAAGGGGTGAATTCACCCCTCCACTTT
CATSKGVNSPLHF
>TRBV7-3|-|once|TRBJ1-6
TGTGCCAGCAGCTCGGGCCCTCGGGGGATGGGAAATTCACCCCTCCACTTT
CASSSGPRGMGNSPLHF
>TRBV3-1/TRBV3-2|-|-|TRBJ2-3
TGTGCCAGCAGCCAAGACGGGGTAGGCACAGATACGCAGTATTTT
CASSQDGVGTDTQYF
>TRBV7-9|TRBD2|-|TRBJ2-3
TGTGCCAGCAGCCCAGGTGTGGATTCCGCGGGGGAGACAGATACGCAGTATTTT
CASSPGVDSAGETDTQYF
>TRBV29-1|TRBD1|once|TRBJ2-7
TGCAGCGTTGCGACAGGGGGTTCCTCCTACGAGCAGTACTTC
CSVATGGSSYEQYF
>TRBV7-8|-|-|TRBJ1-5
TGTGCCAGCAGCTTAGTTGGGGGGGCTGGCAATCAGCCCCAGCATTTT
CASSLVGGAGNQPQHF
>TRBV30|-|-|TRBJ2-7
TGTGCCTGGTCCCGCCGGGACTTAGACTACGAGCAGTACTTC
CAWSRRDLDYEQYF
>TRBV5-1|TRBD1|-|TRBJ1-2
TGCGCCAGCAGCCAAGGGACAGGGACCAACTATGGCTACACCTTC
CASSQGTGTNYGYTF
>TRBV2|-|-|TRBJ1-2
TGTGCCAGCTCGGCCACTACTAACTATGGCTACACCTTC
CASSATTNYGYTF
>TRBV12-5|-|once|TRBJ1-5
TGTGCTAGTGGTTTGCCCCTGGGGGGAATGGGAAATCAGCCCCAGCATTTT
CASGLPLGGMGNQPQHF
>TRBV9|-|-|TRBJ1-1
TGTGCCAGCAGCTTCAGGGGCCAGGACACTGAAGCTTTCTTT
CASSFRGQDTEAFF
>TRBV7-2|TRBD1|-|TRBJ2-2
TGTGCCAGCAGCTCCCTTTACTCGGGACAGGTGAACACCGGGGAGCTGTTTTTT
CASSSLYSGQVNTGELFF
>TRBV19|-|-|TRBJ1-1
TGTGCCAGTGGGGCATGGAACACTGAAGCTTTCTTT
CASGAWNTEAFF
>TRBV19|TRBD1|-|TRBJ2-7
TGTGCCAGTAGTATAGGGACAGGAGTGATCTACGAGCAGTACTTC
CASSIGTGVIYEQYF
>TRBV7-2|TRBD1|-|TRBJ1-1
TGTGCCAGCATCAGGGACAGCTCTGTAGCTGAAGCTTTCTTT
CASIRDSSVAEAFF
>TRBV5-1|TRBD1|few|TRBJ1-4
TGCGCCAGCAGCTCCGATAGTCCGGGACAGGTCATTCGGGGGAATGAAAAACTGTTTTTT
CASSSDSPGQVIRGNEKLFF
>TRBV7-9|TRBD2|-|TRBJ2-7
TGTGCCAGCAGCTCCCCTCGGACTAGCGGGGGGAGCTCCTACGAGCAGTACTTC
CASSSPRTSGGSSYEQYF
>TRBV19|-|once|TRBJ1-1
TGTGCCAGTAGTAGTCAGGAGGGCACTGAAGCTTTCTTT
CASSSQEGTEAFF
>TRBV7-6|-|-|TRBJ2-2
TGTGCCAGCAGCTTATTTGGCATGGCGGGCCCTACCGGGGAGCTGTTTTTT
CASSLFGMAGPTGELFF
>TRBV12-5|TRBD2|-|TRBJ2-5
TGTGCTAGTGCGCGGGGGGACACGGCGACCCAGTACTTC
CASARGDTATQYF
>TRBV24-1|-|-|TRBJ1-5
TGTGCCACCAGTGATCAACGGGGCCCAGGGGGCAATCAGCCCCAGCATTTT
CATSDQRGPGGNQPQHF
>TRBV3-1/TRBV3-2|-|-|TRBJ1-3
TGTGCCAGCCGGACACACTCTGGAAACACCATATATTTT
CASRTHSGNTIYF